The sequence of this TCR beta chain was determined in a study of Ad26.COV2.S vaccination and SARS-CoV-2 variants. The study's findings and limits: The breadth of spike-specific CD8+ and CD4+ T cell responses after vaccination was reportedly substantial. The study found similar non-spike TCR breadth in vaccine and placebo recipients. Vaccine recipients posted higher spike-specific TCR breadth than their placebo counterparts.

Assay: immunoSEQ multiplex PCR; the TCRdb copy retains only in-frame clones and omits some. The sample holds under 150,000 clones; around 86% are singletons and the top ten take 5%. The CDR3 runs to 11 residues. In germline, CDR1 is SGHAT, CDR2 FQNNGV. Trimming removed 5 bases at V and 10 bases at J, with 11 bases between. This clone has a handful of counts. Antigen: not known. In the same sample, other DNA sequences code for this CDR3. Source: peripheral blood, taken after recovery from COVID-19. V gene TRBV11-2 combines with J gene TRBJ1-1; D might be TRBD1 (5 bases). The clonotype was recovered from a human donor who had recovered from COVID-19. The CDR3 DNA reads TGTGCCAGCAGCCTTTCGGGGGGAGCTTTCTTT. Translating it yields CASSLSGGAFF.